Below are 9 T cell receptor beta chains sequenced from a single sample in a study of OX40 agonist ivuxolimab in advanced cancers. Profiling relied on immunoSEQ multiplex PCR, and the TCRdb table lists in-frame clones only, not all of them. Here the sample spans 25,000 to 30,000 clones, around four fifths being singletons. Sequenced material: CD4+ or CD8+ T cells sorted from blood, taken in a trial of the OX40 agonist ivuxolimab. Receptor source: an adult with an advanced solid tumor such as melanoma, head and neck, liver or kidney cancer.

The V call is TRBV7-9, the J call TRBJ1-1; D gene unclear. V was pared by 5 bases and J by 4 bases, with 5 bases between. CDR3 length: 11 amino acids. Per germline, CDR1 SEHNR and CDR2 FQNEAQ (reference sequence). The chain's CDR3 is CASSLGTEAFF. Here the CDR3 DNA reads TGTGCCAGCAGCCTGGGCACTGAAGCTTTCTTT.

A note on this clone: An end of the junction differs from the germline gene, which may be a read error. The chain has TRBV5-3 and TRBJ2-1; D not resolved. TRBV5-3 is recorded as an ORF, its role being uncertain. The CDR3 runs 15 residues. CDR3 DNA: TGTGCCAGCAGCTTTGTGGCCATAGGTAACAATGAGCAGTTCTTC. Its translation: CASSFVAIGNNEQFF.

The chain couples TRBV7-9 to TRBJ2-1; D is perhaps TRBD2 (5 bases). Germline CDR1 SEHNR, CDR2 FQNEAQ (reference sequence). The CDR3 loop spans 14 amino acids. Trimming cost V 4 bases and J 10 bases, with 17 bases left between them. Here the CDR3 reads CASSWVLAKGEQFF. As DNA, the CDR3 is TGTGCCAGCAGCTGGGTCCTAGCTAAAGGGGAGCAGTTCTTC.

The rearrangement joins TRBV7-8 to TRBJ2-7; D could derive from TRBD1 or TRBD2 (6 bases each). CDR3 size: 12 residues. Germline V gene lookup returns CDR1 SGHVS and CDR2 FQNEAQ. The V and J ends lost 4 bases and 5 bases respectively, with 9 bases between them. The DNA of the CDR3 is TGTGCCAGCAGCTGGGGGGCGGACGAGCAGTACTTC. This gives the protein CASSWGADEQYF.

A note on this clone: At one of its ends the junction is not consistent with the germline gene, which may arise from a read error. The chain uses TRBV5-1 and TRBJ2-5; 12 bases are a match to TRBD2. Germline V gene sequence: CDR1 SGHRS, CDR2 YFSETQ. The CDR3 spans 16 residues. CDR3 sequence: CASSLSTSGGQGTQYF. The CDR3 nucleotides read TGCGCCAGCAGCCTTTCGACTAGCGGGGGCCAAGGGACCCAGTACTTC.

The DNA of the CDR3 is TGTGCCAGCACCCTCTTCGACATTCAGTACTTC. The encoded protein is CASTLFDIQYF. The chain is built from TRBV13 and TRBJ2-4; D not certain. This CDR3 comprises 11 residues. The V end was cut by 7 bases, the J end by 8 bases, with 9 bases between. CDR1 and CDR2 from the germline V gene are PRHDT and FYEKMQ (reference sequence).

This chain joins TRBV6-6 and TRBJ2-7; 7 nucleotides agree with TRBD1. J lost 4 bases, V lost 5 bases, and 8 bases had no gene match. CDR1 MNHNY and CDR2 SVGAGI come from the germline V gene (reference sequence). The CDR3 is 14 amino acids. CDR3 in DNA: TGTGCCAGCAGTCCCAGGACAGGAGAATACGAGCAGTACTTC. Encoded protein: CASSPRTGEYEQYF.

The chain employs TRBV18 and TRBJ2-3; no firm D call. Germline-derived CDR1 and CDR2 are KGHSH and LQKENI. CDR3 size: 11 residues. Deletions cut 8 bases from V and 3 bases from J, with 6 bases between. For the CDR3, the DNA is TGTGCCAGCCTAGAAACAGATACGCAGTATTTT. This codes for CASLETDTQYF.

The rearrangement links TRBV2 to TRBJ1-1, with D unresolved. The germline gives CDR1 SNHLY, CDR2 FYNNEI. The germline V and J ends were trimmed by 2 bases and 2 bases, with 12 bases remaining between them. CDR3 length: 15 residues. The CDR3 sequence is CASSENGFSNTEAFF. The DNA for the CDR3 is TGTGCCAGCAGTGAAAACGGGTTCTCCAACACTGAAGCTTTCTTT.